The rows below give T cell receptor beta chains drawn from one sample of a study of blood T cell repertoires in COVID-19. Data came from immunoSEQ multiplex PCR; TCRdb stores just in-frame clones and leaves some out. This sample has about 250,000 clones, with 70% to 90% found just once. The specimen sequenced was peripheral blood. These receptors all stem from a young man with active or convalescent COVID-19. CDR3s include the opening cysteine and the closing phenylalanine or tryptophan. The D gene is left open where the match is weak. Rows give clone size only sometimes, using once, few, many, or a class for an expanded clone.

TRBV5-6	TRBJ2-1	TRBD2	NA	TGTGCCAGCAGCTGGGGGACTAGCGGGAGTAGGGGTGAGCAGTTCTTC	CASSWGTSGSRGEQFF
TRBV6-2/TRBV6-3	TRBJ2-7	NA	few	TGTGCCAGCAGCCTCTCACCTGCAGGCGGGACCCTTATCTACGAGCAGTACTTC	CASSLSPAGGTLIYEQYF
TRBV5-1	TRBJ1-1	TRBD1	once	TGCGCCAGCAGCTTGCTTCGGGACAGGGGAAACACTGAAGCTTTCTTT	CASSLLRDRGNTEAFF
TRBV7-9	TRBJ2-2	NA	NA	TGTGCCAGCAGCTTAGTCTCCGGGGGTAGCACCGGGGAGCTGTTTTTT	CASSLVSGGSTGELFF
TRBV6-5	TRBJ2-3	TRBD2	NA	TGTGCCAGCAGTTACGATTCTAGCGGGGCCACAGATACGCAGTATTTT	CASSYDSSGATDTQYF
TRBV5-1	TRBJ2-7	TRBD1	NA	TGCGCCAGCAGCAACTCCGGGACAGGGGCCAACGAGCAGTACTTC	CASSNSGTGANEQYF
TRBV18	TRBJ2-2	TRBD1	once	TGTGCCAGCTCACGCGCCGGACAGGGCAACACCGGGGAGCTGTTTTTT	CASSRAGQGNTGELFF
TRBV25-1	TRBJ2-1	NA	NA	TGTGCCAGCAGTGAATTTGGGGGGGGCCCGAGCTCCTACAATGAGCAGTTCTTC	CASSEFGGGPSSYNEQFF
TRBV30	TRBJ2-7	NA	NA	TGTGCCTGGACGACGGGGAACGAGCAGTACTTC	CAWTTGNEQYF
TRBV4-3	TRBJ1-3	NA	NA	TGCGCCAGCAGCCAAGATTCCAGCTCTGGAAACACCATATATTTT	CASSQDSSSGNTIYF
TRBV2	TRBJ2-3	TRBD2	NA	TGTGCCAGCAGTGAAGCGCTAGCGGGATTACCTAGCACAGATACGCAGTATTTT	CASSEALAGLPSTDTQYF
TRBV6-6	TRBJ2-2	NA	once	TGTGCCAGCAGCGATCCACCCCAAACAAACACCGGGGAGCTGTTTTTT	CASSDPPQTNTGELFF
TRBV13	TRBJ2-7	NA	once	TGTGCCAGCAGCTTTCTTGGGGGGAACTCCTACGAGCAGTACTTC	CASSFLGGNSYEQYF
TRBV3-1/TRBV3-2	TRBJ2-1	TRBD1	NA	TGTGCCAGCAGTCCAGGGACAGGGACCAGGCGCGAGCAGTTCTTC	CASSPGTGTRREQFF
TRBV15	TRBJ2-1	TRBD2	NA	TGTGCCACCAGCAGAGATCTAGCGGGAGGGTTCAATGAGCAGTTCTTC	CATSRDLAGGFNEQFF
TRBV4-2	TRBJ1-3	NA	NA	TGTGCCAGCAGCCAGCAATCCACAGACTCTGGAAACACCATATATTTT	CASSQQSTDSGNTIYF
TRBV24-1	TRBJ1-2	NA	NA	TGTGCCACCAGTGATCGGTCAGCGAGAAATGGCTACACCTTC	CATSDRSARNGYTF
TRBV9	TRBJ2-3	NA	NA	TGTGCCAGCAGCGTAGAATCTTACACAGATACGCAGTATTTT	CASSVESYTDTQYF
TRBV15	TRBJ2-5	NA	NA	TGTGCCACCAGCAGAGATTTAACAGGGAGCCATCGGGAGACCCAGTACTTC	CATSRDLTGSHRETQYF
TRBV12-3/TRBV12-4	TRBJ2-1	NA	NA	TGTGCCAGCAGTTTCTTGCGGGACGGTGAGCAGTTCTTC	CASSFLRDGEQFF
TRBV11-2	TRBJ2-1	TRBD2	NA	TGTGCCAGCAGCCAATTCGGGACTAGCGGGATTAATAATGAGCAGTTCTTC	CASSQFGTSGINNEQFF
TRBV5-4	TRBJ2-7	TRBD2	few	TGTGCCAGCAGCTTGGGACTAGCGAACTACGAGCAGTACTTC	CASSLGLANYEQYF
TRBV14	TRBJ1-1	TRBD1	once	TGTGCCAGCAGCCATAACACAGGGGCTGAAGCTTTCTTT	CASSHNTGAEAFF
TRBV24-1	TRBJ1-2	TRBD1	NA	TGTGCCACCAGTGACCCGGGACAGGCGCGTGGCTACACCTTC	CATSDPGQARGYTF
TRBV27	TRBJ2-3	TRBD2	NA	TGTGCCAGCAGTCGACTAGCGGGAGGGTATGGAACAGATACGCAGTATTTT	CASSRLAGGYGTDTQYF
TRBV30	TRBJ2-7	TRBD2	once	TGTGCCTGGAGTCTCTTAGCGGGGGGTTCCTACGAGCAGTACTTC	CAWSLLAGGSYEQYF
TRBV29-1	TRBJ2-7	TRBD1	NA	TGCAGCGTTGAAGATGTGTCCCGGACAGGGGGTTCCGACGAGCAGTACTTC	CSVEDVSRTGGSDEQYF
TRBV2	TRBJ1-2	NA	NA	TGTGCCAGCAGTGATGGGGGGGAAGGCTACACCTTC	CASSDGGEGYTF
TRBV25-1	TRBJ2-5	TRBD1	NA	TGTGCCAGCAGGGATCAGGGGGCGAACCAAGAGACCCAGTACTTC	CASRDQGANQETQYF
TRBV30	TRBJ1-2	NA	NA	TGTGCCTGGAGTGGGGGCCCTCCAAACTATGGCTACACCTTC	CAWSGGPPNYGYTF
TRBV15	TRBJ2-1	TRBD1	NA	TGTGCCACCAGCAGGTTGGACAGGTCCAATGAGCAGTTCTTC	CATSRLDRSNEQFF
TRBV5-4	TRBJ2-7	TRBD2	NA	TGTGCCAGCAGCTTGCGGCGGGAGACTTCCTACGAGCAGTACTTC	CASSLRRETSYEQYF
TRBV19	TRBJ1-1	TRBD1	once	TGTGCCAGTAGTAACAGGGGGCCGGAGACAAACACTGAAGCTTTCTTT	CASSNRGPETNTEAFF
TRBV5-6	TRBJ1-4	NA	NA	TGTGCCAGCACCTCGAGGGGGAATGAAAAACTGTTTTTT	CASTSRGNEKLFF
TRBV30	TRBJ1-6	NA	NA	TGTGCCTGGAGTGGAGCACCACTGGGCCCCCTCCACTTT	CAWSGAPLGPLHF
TRBV7-8	TRBJ2-7	TRBD1	NA	TGTGCCAGCAGCATCGGGACAGTCCTCTACGAGCAGTACTTC	CASSIGTVLYEQYF
TRBV5-1	TRBJ1-1	TRBD1	NA	TGCGCCAGCAGCCACGGGGACAGGGGGGAGAACACTGAAGCTTTCTTT	CASSHGDRGENTEAFF
TRBV27	TRBJ1-5	NA	NA	TGTGCCAGCAGTTCTCACGGGGTCAATCAGCCCCAGCATTTT	CASSSHGVNQPQHF
TRBV11-2	TRBJ2-5	NA	NA	TGTGCCAGCAGCTCAGCAGGCCAAGAGACCCAGTACTTC	CASSSAGQETQYF
TRBV27	TRBJ1-4	NA	NA	TGTGCCAGCAGTTTTTCCGGGGGGCGGGCTAATGAAAAACTGTTTTTT	CASSFSGGRANEKLFF
TRBV18	TRBJ1-5	TRBD1	NA	TGTGCCAGCTCACCACCACGGCGGCAGGGGGCCGGTAGCAATCAGCCCCAGCATTTT	CASSPPRRQGAGSNQPQHF
TRBV5-8	TRBJ2-1	TRBD2	NA	TGTGCCAGCAGCAAGGGACTAGCGGGGAGGAATGAGCAGTTCTTC	CASSKGLAGRNEQFF
TRBV7-2	TRBJ2-3	TRBD2	NA	TGTGCCAGCAGCTTAGTTAGGGGACTAGCGGATCGCTACACAGATACGCAGTATTTT	CASSLVRGLADRYTDTQYF
TRBV5-1	TRBJ1-4	NA	NA	TGCGCCAGCAGCTTTCAGGGTAATGAAAAACTGTTTTTT	CASSFQGNEKLFF
TRBV29-1	TRBJ2-1	TRBD2	NA	TGCAGCGTGACCGCACGGGGGGTCTTTAATGAGCAGTTCTTC	CSVTARGVFNEQFF
TRBV7-2	TRBJ1-1	NA	NA	TGTGCCAGCAGCCCCGAGCCGGTCCGGAACACTGAAGCTTTCTTT	CASSPEPVRNTEAFF
TRBV18	TRBJ2-7	NA	NA	TGTGCCAGCTCACCACAGGGGGTCTCCTACGAGCAGTACTTC	CASSPQGVSYEQYF
TRBV30	TRBJ1-2	NA	few	TGTGCCTGGACTACCACCCATGGCTACACCTTC	CAWTTTHGYTF